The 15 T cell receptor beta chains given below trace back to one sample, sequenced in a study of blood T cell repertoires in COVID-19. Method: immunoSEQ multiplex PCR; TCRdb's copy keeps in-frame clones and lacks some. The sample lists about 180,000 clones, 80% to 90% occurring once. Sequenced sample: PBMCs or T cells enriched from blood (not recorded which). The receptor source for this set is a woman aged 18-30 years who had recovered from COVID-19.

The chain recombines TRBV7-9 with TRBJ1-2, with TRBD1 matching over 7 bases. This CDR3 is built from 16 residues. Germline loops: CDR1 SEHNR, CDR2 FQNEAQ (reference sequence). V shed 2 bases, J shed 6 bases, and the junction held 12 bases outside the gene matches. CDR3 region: CASSLLLSARGNGYTF. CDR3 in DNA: TGTGCCAGCAGCTTACTCTTGTCGGCCAGGGGGAATGGCTACACCTTC.

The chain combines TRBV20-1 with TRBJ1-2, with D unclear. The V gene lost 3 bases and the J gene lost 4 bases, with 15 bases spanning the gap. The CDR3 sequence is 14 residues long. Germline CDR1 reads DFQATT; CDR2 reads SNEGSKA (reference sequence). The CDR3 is CSASLPGRGYGYTF. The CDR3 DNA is TGCAGTGCTAGTTTGCCAGGTCGGGGCTATGGCTACACCTTC.

This chain's CDR3 is CASSISRRGTGELFF. The DNA of the CDR3 is TGTGCCAGCTCCATAAGTCGGAGGGGCACCGGGGAGCTGTTTTTT. This chain joins TRBV18 and TRBJ2-2; a possible D gene is TRBD2 (6 bases). This CDR3 has 15 residues. V dropped 6 bases and J dropped 4 bases, with 15 bases sitting between them. Germline V gene sequence: CDR1 KGHSH, CDR2 LQKENI. Looking up the rest from reference TRBV18 and TRBJ2-2 gives the full variable domain: NAGVMQNPRHLVRRRGQEARLRCSPMKGHSHVYWYRQLPEEGLKFMVYLQKENIIDESGMPKERFSAEFPKEGPSILRIQQVVRGDSAAYFCASSISRRGTGELFFGEGSRLTVL.

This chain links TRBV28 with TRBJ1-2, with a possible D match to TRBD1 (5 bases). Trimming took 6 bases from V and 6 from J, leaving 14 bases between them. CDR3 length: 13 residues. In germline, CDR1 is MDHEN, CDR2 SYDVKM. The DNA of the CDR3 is TGTGCCAGCAGACCCCAGGGCTGGGATGGCTACACCTTC. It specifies CASRPQGWDGYTF.

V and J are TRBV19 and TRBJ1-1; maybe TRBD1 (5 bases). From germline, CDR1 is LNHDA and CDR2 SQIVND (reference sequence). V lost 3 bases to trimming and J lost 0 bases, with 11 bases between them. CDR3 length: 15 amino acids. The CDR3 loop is CASSIKGQMNTEAFF. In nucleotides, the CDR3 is TGTGCCAGTAGTATCAAAGGACAAATGAACACTGAAGCTTTCTTT. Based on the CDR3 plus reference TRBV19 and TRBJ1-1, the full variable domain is DGGITQSPKYLFRKEGQNVTLSCEQNLNHDAMYWYRQDPGQGLRLIYYSQIVNDFQKGDIAEGYSVSREKKESFPLTVTSAQKNPTAFYLCASSIKGQMNTEAFFGQGTRLTVV.

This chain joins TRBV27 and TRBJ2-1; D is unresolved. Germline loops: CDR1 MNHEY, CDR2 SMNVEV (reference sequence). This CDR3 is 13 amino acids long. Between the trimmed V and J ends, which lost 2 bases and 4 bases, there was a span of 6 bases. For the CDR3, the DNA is TGTGCCAGCAGTTTAGTCGTTTACAATGAGCAGTTCTTC. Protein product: CASSLVVYNEQFF.

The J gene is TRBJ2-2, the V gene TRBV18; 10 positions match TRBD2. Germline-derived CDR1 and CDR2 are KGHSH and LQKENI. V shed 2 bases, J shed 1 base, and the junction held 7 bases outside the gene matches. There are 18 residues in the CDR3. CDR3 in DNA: TGTGCCAGCTCACCAGAGGTACTAGCGGGGTGGAACACCGGGGAGCTGTTTTTT. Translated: CASSPEVLAGWNTGELFF.

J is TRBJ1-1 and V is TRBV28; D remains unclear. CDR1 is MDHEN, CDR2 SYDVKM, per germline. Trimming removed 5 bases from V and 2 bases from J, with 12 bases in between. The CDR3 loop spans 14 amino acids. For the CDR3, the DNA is TGTGCCAGCAGTGTTACGCCAGTAAACACTGAAGCTTTCTTT. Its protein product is CASSVTPVNTEAFF.

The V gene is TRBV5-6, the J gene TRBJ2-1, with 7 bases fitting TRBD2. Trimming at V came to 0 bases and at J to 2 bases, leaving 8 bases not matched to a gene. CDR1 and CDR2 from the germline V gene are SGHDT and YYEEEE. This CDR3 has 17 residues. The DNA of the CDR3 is TGTGCCAGCAGCTTGGCCTGGTGGGAGGGCCCCTACAATGAGCAGTTCTTC. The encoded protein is CASSLAWWEGPYNEQFF.

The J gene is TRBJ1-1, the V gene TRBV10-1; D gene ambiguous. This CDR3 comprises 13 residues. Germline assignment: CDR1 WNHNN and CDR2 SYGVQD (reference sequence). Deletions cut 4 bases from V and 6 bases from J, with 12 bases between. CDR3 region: CASSANNGAEAFF. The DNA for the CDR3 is TGCGCCAGCAGTGCTAACAACGGGGCTGAAGCTTTCTTT.

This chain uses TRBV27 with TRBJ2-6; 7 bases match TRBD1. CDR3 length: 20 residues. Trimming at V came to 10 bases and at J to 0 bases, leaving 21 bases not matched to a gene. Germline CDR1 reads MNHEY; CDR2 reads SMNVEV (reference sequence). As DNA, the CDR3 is TGTGCCACCAATCATGGGACAGAAAATCCATTACACTCTGGGGCCAACGTCCTGACTTTC. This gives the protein CATNHGTENPLHSGANVLTF.

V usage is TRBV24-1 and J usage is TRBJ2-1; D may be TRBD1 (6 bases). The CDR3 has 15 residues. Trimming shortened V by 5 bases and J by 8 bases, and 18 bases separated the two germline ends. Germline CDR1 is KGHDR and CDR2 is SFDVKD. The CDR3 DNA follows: TGTGCCACCAGTGGGGCCAACACAGGGATCGATGAGCAGTTCTTC. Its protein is CATSGANTGIDEQFF.

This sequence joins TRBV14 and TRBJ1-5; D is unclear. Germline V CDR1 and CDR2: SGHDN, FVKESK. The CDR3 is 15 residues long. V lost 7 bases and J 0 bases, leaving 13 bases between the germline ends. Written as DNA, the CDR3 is TGTGCCAGCAAGGTTCAGGCCGATAGCAATCAGCCCCAGCATTTT. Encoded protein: CASKVQADSNQPQHF.

CDR3 residues: CASSLSTRSEMSGNTIYF. The CDR3 DNA follows: TGCGCCAGCAGCTTATCTACTAGATCCGAGATGTCTGGAAACACCATATATTTT. The chain recombines TRBV5-1 with TRBJ1-3; D unclear. V gave up 2 bases and J gave up 1 base, with 19 bases separating them. This CDR3 contains 18 residues. CDR1 is SGHRS and CDR2 is YFSETQ in the germline V gene. Drawing the rest from reference TRBV5-1 and TRBJ1-3, the complete variable domain is KAGVTQTPRYLIKTRGQQVTLSCSPISGHRSVSWYQQTPGQGLQFLFEYFSETQRNKGNFPGRFSGRQFSNSRSEMNVSTLELGDSALYLCASSLSTRSEMSGNTIYFGEGSWLTVV.

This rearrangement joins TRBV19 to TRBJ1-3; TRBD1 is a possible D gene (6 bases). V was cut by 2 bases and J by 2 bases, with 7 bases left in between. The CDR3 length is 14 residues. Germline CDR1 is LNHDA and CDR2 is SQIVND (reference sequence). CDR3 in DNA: TGTGCCAGTAGTATACGGACAGCTGGAAACACCATATATTTT. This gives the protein CASSIRTAGNTIYF.